The 17 T cell receptor beta chains below all came from one sample that was sequenced in a study of cytomegalovirus exposure and HLA in healthy donors (dated by TCRdb to about 2017). Libraries were built with the immunoSEQ multiplex PCR assay. A mixture of 60 forward primers for TCR Vbeta segments and 13 reverse primers for TCR Jbeta segments was used in the multiplex PCR. This immuneACCESS table, as held by TCRdb, lists in-frame sequences with V and J called but not all clones. Of the missing ones, under half trace to an unresolved V gene in checked studies; the others have no known cause. The sample has approximately 60,000 clones on record, approximately 83% of them singletons. The top ten clonotypes cover 4.3% of the sample. The source material was PBMCs. The receptors were sampled from a man aged 25-45 years in good health and CMV-seronegative.

The rearrangement joins TRBV18 to TRBJ2-3; TRBD1 aligns across 10 bases. The length of the CDR3 is 15 residues. From germline, CDR1 is KGHSH and CDR2 LQKENI. V trimming: 0 bases; J trimming: 6 bases; junction bases outside the gene matches: 3. This chain's CDR3 is CASSPPDRGVDTQYF. The CDR3 DNA follows: TGTGCCAGCTCACCACCGGACAGGGGGGTGGATACGCAGTATTTT.

The gene calls are TRBV7-6 and TRBJ1-2, with TRBD1 identical over 8 bases. This CDR3 region has 17 residues. Germline trimming cut 2 bases from V and 4 bases from J; bases unmatched to any gene: 12. Looked up from germline, CDR1 is SGHVS and CDR2 is FNYEAQ. CDR3 coding DNA: TGTGCCAGCAGCTTAATGGGCAGGGGGCCTAGTACCTATGGCTACACCTTC. Encoded protein: CASSLMGRGPSTYGYTF.

The J gene is TRBJ1-5, the V gene TRBV6-5, with 8 bases that match TRBD1. This CDR3 spans 15 amino acids. V lost 5 bases to trimming and J lost 1 base; unmatched junction nucleotides: 4. Germline V gene sequence: CDR1 MNHEY, CDR2 SVGAGI. Here the CDR3 reads CASSPRTGSNQPQHF. CDR3 nucleotides: TGTGCCAGCAGTCCCCGGACAGGGAGCAATCAGCCCCAGCATTTT.

The V and J genes are TRBV2 and TRBJ1-1; D not resolved. The CDR3 covers 13 residues. V was cut by 4 bases and J by 8 bases, with 14 bases left in between. Looked up from germline, CDR1 is SNHLY and CDR2 is FYNNEI. CDR3 DNA: TGTGCCAGCAGTGGAATGCGGAGGAAAGAAGCTTTCTTT. Its protein is CASSGMRRKEAFF.

V and J are TRBV19 and TRBJ2-1; D is uncertain. Germline V gene data show CDR1 as LNHDA and CDR2 as SQIVND (reference sequence). This CDR3 is built from 14 residues. Between the trimmed V and J ends, which lost 3 bases and 6 bases, there was a span of 12 bases. The CDR3 spells CASSILVFGNEQFF. CDR3 bases: TGTGCCAGTAGTATCCTGGTTTTCGGCAATGAGCAGTTCTTC.

CDR3 sequence reads: CASSSEDSRTQLVGNTIYF. The CDR3 nucleotides are TGCGCCAGCAGCTCGGAGGACAGCCGGACCCAGCTAGTAGGAAACACCATATATTTT. The chain couples TRBV5-1 to TRBJ1-3, with D perhaps matching TRBD1 (6 bases). CDR3 length equals 19 residues. From germline, CDR1 is SGHRS and CDR2 YFSETQ. V lost 3 bases, J lost 4 bases, and 26 bases lay in between.

This chain links TRBV5-1 with TRBJ2-5; 14 bases fit TRBD2. CDR1 and CDR2 (germline): SGHRS, YFSETQ. Losses at the gene ends were 4 bases for V and 4 bases for J; bases not matched to a gene: 3. The CDR3 length is 15 residues. The CDR3 loop reads CASSIGTSGGETQYF. The CDR3, as DNA: TGCGCCAGCAGCATCGGGACTAGCGGGGGAGAGACCCAGTACTTC.

This clone has only one observation. The CDR3 protein is CASPFGGDRGRRTEAFF. The CDR3 DNA reads as TGTGCCAGCCCGTTCGGTGGGGACAGGGGAAGGCGCACTGAAGCTTTCTTT. V and J are TRBV21-1 and TRBJ1-1; the table gives TRBD1 as D, unverified against the DNA. TRBV21-1 is an annotated pseudogene. There are 17 residues in the CDR3.

CDR3 coding DNA: TGTGCCAGCAGCTTAGGAGAGCGGGGGGGCCCCCCAGATACGCAGTATTTT. Protein: CASSLGERGGPPDTQYF. The rearrangement uses TRBV7-6 and TRBJ2-3; 10 nucleotides match TRBD2. This CDR3 spans 17 amino acids. V trimming: 1 base; J trimming: 4 bases; junction bases outside the gene matches: 8. Germline assignment: CDR1 SGHVS and CDR2 FNYEAQ. Looking up the rest from reference TRBV7-6 and TRBJ2-3 gives the full variable domain: GAGVSQSPRYKVTKRGQDVALRCDPISGHVSLYWYRQALGQGPEFLTYFNYEAQQDKSGLPNDRFSAERPEGSISTLTIQRTEQRDSAMYRCASSLGERGGPPDTQYFGPGTRLTVL.

The chain links TRBV30 to TRBJ2-3, with 9 bases fitting TRBD2. This CDR3 is built from 15 residues. J gave up 3 bases and V 0 bases, and 4 bases lay outside the gene matches. CDR1 GTSNPN and CDR2 SVGIG come from the germline V gene (reference sequence). The CDR3 DNA sequence: TGTGCCTGGAGTGTTAGCCTAGCGGGGACAGATACGCAGTATTTT. Translating it yields CAWSVSLAGTDTQYF.

V usage is TRBV15 and J usage is TRBJ1-5; no clear D. V was cut by 1 base and J by 1 base, with 11 bases left in between. Germline assignment: CDR1 LNHNV and CDR2 YYDKDF (reference sequence). The CDR3 is made up of 16 amino acids. The DNA for the CDR3 is TGTGCCACCAGCAGAGGACGGGAGGGAAGCAATCAGCCCCAGCATTTT. Translation: CATSRGREGSNQPQHF.

The chain recombines TRBV27 with TRBJ2-3; D unresolved. CDR3 length: 14 amino acids. Looked up from germline, CDR1 is MNHEY and CDR2 is SMNVEV (reference sequence). Trimming stripped 5 bases from V and 4 bases from J, with 13 bases between. CDR3 region: CASSPSPPPDTQYF. For the CDR3, the DNA is TGTGCCAGCAGTCCCTCCCCTCCCCCAGATACGCAGTATTTT.

V is TRBV29-1 and J is TRBJ1-2; 9 bases match TRBD1. The CDR3 is 13 amino acids. Trimming at V came to 6 bases and at J to 2 bases, leaving 4 bases not matched to a gene. The V gene's germline CDR1 is SQVTM and CDR2 ANQGSEA. CDR3: CSVGDRVNYGYTF. The CDR3, as DNA: TGCAGCGTCGGGGACAGGGTAAACTATGGCTACACCTTC.

V and J are TRBV5-1 and TRBJ2-2, with TRBD2 matching 10 bases. J lost 0 bases, V lost 1 base, and 0 bases had no gene match. This CDR3 has 16 amino acids. The germline V gene has CDR1 SGHRS and CDR2 YFSETQ. The CDR3 coding sequence is TGCGCCAGCAGCTTGACTAGCGGGGCGAACACCGGGGAGCTGTTTTTT. This codes for CASSLTSGANTGELFF.

The genes are TRBV6-1 and TRBJ2-5; D might be TRBD1 (5 bases). The J call may be wrong; the DNA end is better matched by TRBJ2-7. The germline V gene has CDR1 MNHNS and CDR2 SASEGT. The length of the CDR3 is 13 residues. The CDR3 sequence is CASSSQAGYEQYF. The CDR3 DNA follows: TGTGCCAGCAGCTCACAGGCCGGGTACGAGCAGTACTTC.

The rearrangement uses TRBV12-5 and TRBJ1-2, with unresolved D. V was shortened by 5 bases and J by 2 bases, with 6 bases between the two germline ends. Germline lookup yields CDR1 LGHNT and CDR2 FRNRAP. This CDR3 is 12 amino acids long. This CDR3 is CASGLENYGYTF. The CDR3 nucleotides read TGTGCTAGTGGTCTAGAAAACTATGGCTACACCTTC.

The chain uses TRBV2 and TRBJ1-4; 9 positions match TRBD1. This CDR3 region has 16 residues. Losses at the gene ends were 5 bases for V and 5 bases for J; bases not matched to a gene: 9. From germline, CDR1 is SNHLY and CDR2 FYNNEI. Here the CDR3 reads CASSLAVGTGNEKLFF. The CDR3 nucleotides are TGTGCCAGCAGTTTAGCCGTCGGGACAGGGAATGAAAAACTGTTTTTT.